Sequencing of this TCR beta chain was carried out in a study of technical replicates of blood from several donors. Assay: immunoSEQ multiplex PCR; the TCRdb copy retains only in-frame clones and omits some. The sample has over 50,000 clones; around 90% are singletons. Germline V CDR1 and CDR2: SEHNR, FQNEAQ (reference sequence). The CDR3 extends over 15 amino acids. Trimming pared 4 bases from V and 6 bases from J, leaving 13 bases between. This clone rates as medium-sized. Material for sequencing was PBMCs. This sequence was found in a human donor in good health. Some clones in this sample may be carry-over from other donors' samples. The chain links TRBV7-9 to TRBJ1-6; tentatively, D is TRBD1 (6 bases). The CDR3 protein is CASSSAGEFNSPLHF. CDR3 nucleotides: TGTGCCAGCAGCTCCGCAGGGGAATTTAATTCACCCCTCCACTTT.